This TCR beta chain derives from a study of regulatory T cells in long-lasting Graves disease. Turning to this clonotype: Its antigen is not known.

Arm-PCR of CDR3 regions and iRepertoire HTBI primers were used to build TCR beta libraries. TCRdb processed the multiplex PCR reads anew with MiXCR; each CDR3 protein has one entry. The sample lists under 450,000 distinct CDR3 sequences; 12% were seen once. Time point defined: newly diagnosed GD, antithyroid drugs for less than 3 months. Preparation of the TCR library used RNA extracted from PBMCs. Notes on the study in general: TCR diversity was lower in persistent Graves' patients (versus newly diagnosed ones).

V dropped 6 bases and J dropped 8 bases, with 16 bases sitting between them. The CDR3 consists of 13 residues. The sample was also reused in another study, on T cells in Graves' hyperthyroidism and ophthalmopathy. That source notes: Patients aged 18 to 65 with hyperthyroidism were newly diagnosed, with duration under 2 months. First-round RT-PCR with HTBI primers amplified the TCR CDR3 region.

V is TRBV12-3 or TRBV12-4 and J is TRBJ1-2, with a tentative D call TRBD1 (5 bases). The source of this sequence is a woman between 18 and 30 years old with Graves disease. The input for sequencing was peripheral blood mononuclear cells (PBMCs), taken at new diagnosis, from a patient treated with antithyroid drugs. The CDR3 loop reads CASRYGTKRGYTF. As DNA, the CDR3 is TGTGCCAGCAGATATGGGACCAAGAGGGGCTACACCTTC.